This T cell receptor (beta chain) was recorded in a study of blood T cells in healthy people across ages. A J-beta primer mix and a sample-barcoded 5' primer were used in a second PCR of roughly 6 to 11 cycles. MiXCR, applied by TCRdb to the 5' RACE reads, yields one record per CDR3 protein. The sample lists some 1.4 million distinct CDR3 sequences, roughly 40% occurring once. All donors came from Russia, were Caucasian and healthy, and spanned ages about 6 to 100. Each individual donor underwent a draw of roughly 10 milliliters of peripheral blood. A minimum of 6 million PBMCs was isolated per sample. Germline V gives CDR1 SGHAT, CDR2 FQNNGV. V dropped 0 bases and J dropped 10; count of bases not matched to a gene: 11. The CDR3 is 16 residues long.

The sample comprised blood. This chain uses TRBV11-2 with TRBJ2-1; 8 bases agree with TRBD2. The TCR originated in a woman younger than 30 in good health. CDR3 sequence (DNA): TGTGCCAGCAGCTTAGATCGGACTAGCCGGGACCTCGAGCAGTTCTTC. The encoded protein is CASSLDRTSRDLEQFF.